The 28 T cell receptor beta chains below come from one sample, sequenced in a study of T cell repertoires in cytomegalovirus infection. MiXCR, applied by TCRdb to the reads, yields one record per CDR3 protein. The sample yields roughly 130,000 distinct CDR3 sequences, roughly 9% seen once. Specimen: PBMCs. The receptors derive from a human donor in good health (CMV status not recorded). Some clones in this sample may be carry-over from other donors' samples.

This clonotype was counted between two and nine times. The chain has TRBV28 and TRBJ2-1; weak D call: TRBD2 (5 bases). CDR3 length equals 15 residues. CDR1 MDHEN and CDR2 SYDVKM come from the germline V gene. The V end was cut by 8 bases, the J end by 3 bases, with 17 bases between. CDR3 sequence reads: CASRKWETYYNEQFF. In DNA form, the CDR3 reads TGTGCCAGCCGAAAATGGGAGACGTACTACAATGAGCAGTTCTTC.

This clonotype has just a few counts. The rearrangement joins TRBV6-2 or TRBV6-3 to TRBJ1-1; D may be TRBD1 (5 bases). Germline CDR1 reads MNHEY; CDR2 reads SVGEGT. The CDR3 length is 15 residues. The V end was cut by 6 bases, the J end by 1 base, with 15 bases between. CDR3 in DNA: TGTGCCAGCAGCTTCGGACATTCCCGGAACACTGAAGCTTTCTTT. The encoded protein is CASSFGHSRNTEAFF.

This clonotype showed up many times. This chain joins TRBV5-4 and TRBJ2-6; TRBD1 agrees at 7 bases. CDR1 and CDR2 from the germline V gene are SGHNT and YYREEE (reference sequence). V shed 5 bases, J shed 0 bases, and the junction held 8 bases outside the gene matches. The length of the CDR3 is 17 residues. For the CDR3, the DNA is TGTGCCAGCAGGGTTCGACAGGGTTCCTCTGGGGCCAACGTCCTGACTTTC. Translation gives CASRVRQGSSGANVLTF. The full variable domain, completed using reference TRBV5-4 and TRBJ2-6, is ETGVTQSPTHLIKTRGQQVTLRCSSQSGHNTVSWYQQALGQGPQFIFQYYREEENGRGNFPPRFSGLQFPNYSSELNVNALELDDSALYLCASRVRQGSSGANVLTFGAGSRLTVL.

This clonotype came up a few times. The J gene is TRBJ2-7, the V gene TRBV6-5, with D perhaps TRBD1 (5 bases). Germline V gene sequence: CDR1 MNHEY, CDR2 SVGAGI. This CDR3 has 14 amino acids. Trimming removed 6 bases from V and 4 bases from J, with 16 bases in between. The CDR3 spells CASSRPTDRYEQYF. As DNA, the CDR3 is TGTGCCAGCAGCCGACCGACAGACCGGTACGAGCAGTACTTC.

There are many counts of this clonotype. This sequence joins TRBV2 and TRBJ2-2; D gene unclear. The V gene lost 4 bases and the J gene lost 0 bases, with 9 bases spanning the gap. CDR3 length equals 15 residues. Germline assignment: CDR1 SNHLY and CDR2 FYNNEI. The CDR3 spells CASSGVGANTGELFF. The CDR3, as DNA: TGTGCCAGCAGTGGGGTAGGAGCGAACACCGGGGAGCTGTTTTTT.

This chain connects TRBV2 to TRBJ1-1; 7 nucleotides match TRBD1. The CDR3 is 14 residues long. Germline V CDR1 and CDR2: SNHLY, FYNNEI. V lost 6 bases to trimming and J lost 5 bases; unmatched junction nucleotides: 9. The CDR3: CASRSGTAPTEAFF. CDR3 in DNA: TGTGCCAGCAGGTCCGGGACAGCTCCTACTGAAGCTTTCTTT.

There are many counts of this clonotype. This chain connects TRBV7-2 to TRBJ1-2; D might be TRBD1 (5 bases). The CDR3 consists of 14 residues. CDR1 is SGHTA and CDR2 is FQGNSA in the germline V gene. V gave up 1 base and J gave up 1 base, with 7 bases separating them. CDR3 DNA sequence: TGTGCCAGCAGCTTAGAGGACATTAACTATGGCTACACCTTC. Translating it yields CASSLEDINYGYTF. The full variable domain, completed using reference TRBV7-2 and TRBJ1-2, is GAGVSQSPSNKVTEKGKDVELRCDPISGHTALYWYRQSLGQGLEFLIYFQGNSAPDKSGLPSDRFSAERTGGSVSTLTIQRTQQEDSAVYLCASSLEDINYGYTFGSGTRLTVV.

This clonotype appeared a few times. The V call is TRBV20-1, the J call TRBJ2-1, with 8 positions matching TRBD1. The CDR3 spans 15 residues. J was trimmed by 3 bases and V by 3 bases; bases with no gene match: 7. The germline gives CDR1 DFQATT, CDR2 SNEGSKA (reference sequence). CDR3 sequence reads: CSASSPGTGYNEQFF. CDR3 nucleotides: TGCAGTGCTAGTTCGCCCGGGACAGGCTACAATGAGCAGTTCTTC.

This clonotype has just a few counts. The chain combines TRBV15 with TRBJ1-1; tentatively, D is TRBD1 (6 bases). The CDR3 length is 16 residues. Germline CDR1 and CDR2: LNHNV and YYDKDF (reference sequence). V lost 0 bases and J 6 bases, leaving 17 bases between the germline ends. CDR3 DNA: TGTGCCACCAGCAGAGACCGACAGGAAAGAGGATCTGAAGCTTTCTTT. Translation: CATSRDRQERGSEAFF.

The sample holds many counts of this clonotype. V gene TRBV7-8 combines with J gene TRBJ1-2, with 7 bases identical to TRBD1. Per the germline V gene, CDR1 is SGHVS and CDR2 is FQNEAQ. The V and J ends lost 5 bases and 2 bases, in that order; junction bases with no gene match: 8. The CDR3 extends over 15 amino acids. The CDR3, as DNA: TGTGCCAGCAGCCCTATGCCGACAGGGAACTATGGCTACACCTTC. It yields the protein CASSPMPTGNYGYTF.

The chain uses TRBV20-1 and TRBJ2-7; 7 positions agree with TRBD2. Germline-derived CDR1 and CDR2 are DFQATT and SNEGSKA (reference sequence). Trimming at V came to 0 bases and at J to 5 bases, leaving 4 bases not matched to a gene. The CDR3 sequence is 13 residues long. The CDR3 protein is CSARDGEGNEQYF. CDR3 in DNA: TGCAGTGCTAGAGATGGGGAGGGGAACGAGCAGTACTTC.

This clonotype appeared many times. CDR3 loop: CASSLGGSVHEQFF. The DNA for the CDR3 is TGTGCCAGCAGCTTAGGGGGGAGCGTCCATGAGCAGTTCTTC. The genes are TRBV7-2 and TRBJ2-1; D could derive from TRBD1 or TRBD2 (5 bases each). CDR3 length: 14 amino acids. From germline, CDR1 is SGHTA and CDR2 FQGNSA. V dropped 1 base and J dropped 8 bases, with 12 bases sitting between them.

This clonotype has ten or more counts. The CDR3 is CASSIPSRGTTEAFF. Written as DNA, the CDR3 is TGTGCCAGTAGTATACCCTCCAGGGGTACGACTGAAGCTTTCTTT. The V and J genes are TRBV19 and TRBJ1-1, with TRBD1 as a possible D gene (6 bases). The ends were cut back, 2 bases at V and 5 bases at J, with 15 bases in the middle. The CDR3 totals 15 residues. Per germline, CDR1 LNHDA and CDR2 SQIVND (reference sequence).

The table lists this clonotype with many counts. The chain carries TRBV7-6 and TRBJ2-6; possibly TRBD1 for D (6 bases). The V gene lost 2 bases and the J gene lost 2 bases, with 10 bases spanning the gap. The CDR3 contains 16 residues. Germline V gene data show CDR1 as SGHVS and CDR2 as FNYEAQ. CDR3 protein: CASSLTGSPGANVLTF. CDR3 nucleotide sequence: TGTGCCAGCAGCTTAACAGGGAGCCCTGGGGCCAACGTCCTGACTTTC.

This clonotype occurred many times. The V gene is TRBV5-1, the J gene TRBJ2-2; D uncertain. The germline CDR1 and CDR2 sequences are SGHRS and YFSETQ. Trimming pared 4 bases from V and 5 bases from J, leaving 15 bases between. CDR3 length equals 15 residues. The CDR3 bases are TGCGCCAGCAGCCTGACGGACGGACGGACCGGGGAGCTGTTTTTT. It yields the protein CASSLTDGRTGELFF. Looking up the rest from reference TRBV5-1 and TRBJ2-2 gives the full variable domain: KAGVTQTPRYLIKTRGQQVTLSCSPISGHRSVSWYQQTPGQGLQFLFEYFSETQRNKGNFPGRFSGRQFSNSRSEMNVSTLELGDSALYLCASSLTDGRTGELFFGEGSRLTVL.

There are many counts of this clonotype. In nucleotides, the CDR3 is TGTGCCAGCAGCTCCCAGGCGACCTCCTACGAGCAGTACTTC. Translated, it gives CASSSQATSYEQYF. The V call is TRBV7-8, the J call TRBJ2-7; no definite D call. Trimming took off 4 bases at V and 0 bases at J, with 10 bases between the two ends. Germline-derived CDR1 and CDR2 are SGHVS and FQNEAQ. The length of the CDR3 is 14 residues.

This clonotype has at least ten counts. The chain combines TRBV5-6 with TRBJ2-1; perhaps TRBD1 as D (6 bases). Germline V gene data show CDR1 as SGHDT and CDR2 as YYEEEE. The germline V and J ends were trimmed by 4 bases and 9 bases, with 17 bases remaining between them. This CDR3 is built from 14 residues. The DNA of the CDR3 is TGTGCCAGCAGCCCGCCACAGGGTCGGGGTGAGCAGTTCTTC. It yields the protein CASSPPQGRGEQFF.

The chain has TRBV12-3 or TRBV12-4 and TRBJ1-1, with a weak D call TRBD1 (6 bases). This CDR3 is 13 amino acids long. V lost 5 bases and J 10 bases, leaving 17 bases between the germline ends. The DNA for the CDR3 is TGTGCCAGCAGTCCGGACAGATTCCCCCGAGCTTTCTTT. It encodes CASSPDRFPRAFF.

This clonotype was observed many times. This sequence joins TRBV2 and TRBJ2-7; 8 nucleotides agree with TRBD2. CDR1 and CDR2 from the germline V gene are SNHLY and FYNNEI. The V segment lost 6 bases and the J segment 5 bases; nucleotides outside the gene matches: 12. This CDR3 is 15 amino acids long. The CDR3 nucleotides are TGTGCCAGCAGAGGATCCGGGACTAGGAGACACGAGCAGTACTTC. Translating it yields CASRGSGTRRHEQYF.

The chain combines TRBV14 with TRBJ1-1; perhaps TRBD1 as D (6 bases). This CDR3 region has 13 residues. From germline, CDR1 is SGHDN and CDR2 FVKESK. V dropped 4 bases and J dropped 5 bases, with 11 bases sitting between them. CDR3 in amino acids: CASSRGRGTEAFF. The CDR3 bases are TGTGCCAGCAGCCGAGGCAGGGGTACTGAAGCTTTCTTT.

This clonotype turned up a few times. V and J are TRBV20-1 and TRBJ2-7; possible D gene TRBD1, 6 bases. Trimming removed 6 bases at V and 4 bases at J, with 16 bases between. This CDR3 region has 13 residues. Per the germline V gene, CDR1 is DFQATT and CDR2 is SNEGSKA (reference sequence). The CDR3 nucleotides are TGCAGTGCAAAAGACAGGCGAACTTACGAGCAGTACTTC. The encoded protein is CSAKDRRTYEQYF.

This clonotype was found a few times. This chain links TRBV20-1 with TRBJ2-7; no firm D call. Trimming stripped 3 bases from V and 4 bases from J, with 10 bases between. The V gene's germline CDR1 is DFQATT and CDR2 SNEGSKA (reference sequence). The CDR3 contains 12 residues. CDR3 region: CSASFGAYEQYF. The CDR3 nucleotides read TGCAGTGCTAGCTTCGGAGCTTACGAGCAGTACTTC.

This clonotype was counted only a few times. This sequence joins TRBV19 and TRBJ2-7; weak D call: TRBD1 (5 bases). Germline V gene sequence: CDR1 LNHDA, CDR2 SQIVND (reference sequence). V shed 3 bases and J shed 6 bases, with 15 bases lying between them. This CDR3 has 14 residues. The CDR3 DNA is TGTGCCAGTAGTATCCAGGATTGGGGCGGCGAGCAGTACTTC. Translated: CASSIQDWGGEQYF.

In this sample, this clonotype turned up many times. This chain joins TRBV5-4 and TRBJ2-3, with 7 bases identical to TRBD2. V shed 0 bases, J shed 6 bases, and the junction held 7 bases outside the gene matches. The CDR3 spans 15 residues. Germline CDR1 is SGHNT and CDR2 is YYREEE (reference sequence). This CDR3 is CASSLAPAGEDTQYF. The CDR3 DNA reads as TGTGCCAGCAGCTTGGCCCCCGCGGGGGAGGATACGCAGTATTTT.

The genes are TRBV20-1 and TRBJ1-1; D call uncertain. CDR3 length: 14 residues. Trimming stripped 5 bases from V and 5 bases from J, with 18 bases between. Germline-derived CDR1 and CDR2 are DFQATT and SNEGSKA (reference sequence). The CDR3 here is CSAPTLERRTEAFF. CDR3 nucleotides: TGCAGTGCTCCCACCTTAGAGCGAAGGACTGAAGCTTTCTTT.

Many counts were recorded for this clonotype. The DNA of the CDR3 is TGTGCCAGCGCTGAGCCGTCAGGGAACAGGTTTTCACCCCTCCACTTT. Protein sequence: CASAEPSGNRFSPLHF. The chain carries TRBV28 and TRBJ1-6; TRBD1 is a possible D gene (5 bases). The CDR3 length is 16 residues. Trimming pared 8 bases from V and 9 bases from J, leaving 23 bases between. Looked up from germline, CDR1 is MDHEN and CDR2 is SYDVKM.

This clonotype appeared many times. The chain couples TRBV7-2 to TRBJ1-3; TRBD1 is a possible D gene (6 bases). Between the trimmed V and J ends, which lost 5 bases and 0 bases, there was a span of 17 bases. This CDR3 region has 17 residues. Germline V lookup: CDR1 SGHTA, CDR2 FQGNSA. DNA of the CDR3: TGTGCCAGCAGCCACCGGACAGACTTGAGCTCTGGAAACACCATATATTTT. Translating gives CASSHRTDLSSGNTIYF.

Ten or more counts support this clonotype. The J gene is TRBJ2-7, the V gene TRBV12-3 or TRBV12-4, with 7 bases that match TRBD2. There are 14 residues in the CDR3. V shed 6 bases and J 0 bases; nucleotides not matched to a gene: 5. CDR3 bases: TGTGCCAGCAGCCGGGGGGTCCTCTCCTACGAGCAGTACTTC. Translating it yields CASSRGVLSYEQYF.